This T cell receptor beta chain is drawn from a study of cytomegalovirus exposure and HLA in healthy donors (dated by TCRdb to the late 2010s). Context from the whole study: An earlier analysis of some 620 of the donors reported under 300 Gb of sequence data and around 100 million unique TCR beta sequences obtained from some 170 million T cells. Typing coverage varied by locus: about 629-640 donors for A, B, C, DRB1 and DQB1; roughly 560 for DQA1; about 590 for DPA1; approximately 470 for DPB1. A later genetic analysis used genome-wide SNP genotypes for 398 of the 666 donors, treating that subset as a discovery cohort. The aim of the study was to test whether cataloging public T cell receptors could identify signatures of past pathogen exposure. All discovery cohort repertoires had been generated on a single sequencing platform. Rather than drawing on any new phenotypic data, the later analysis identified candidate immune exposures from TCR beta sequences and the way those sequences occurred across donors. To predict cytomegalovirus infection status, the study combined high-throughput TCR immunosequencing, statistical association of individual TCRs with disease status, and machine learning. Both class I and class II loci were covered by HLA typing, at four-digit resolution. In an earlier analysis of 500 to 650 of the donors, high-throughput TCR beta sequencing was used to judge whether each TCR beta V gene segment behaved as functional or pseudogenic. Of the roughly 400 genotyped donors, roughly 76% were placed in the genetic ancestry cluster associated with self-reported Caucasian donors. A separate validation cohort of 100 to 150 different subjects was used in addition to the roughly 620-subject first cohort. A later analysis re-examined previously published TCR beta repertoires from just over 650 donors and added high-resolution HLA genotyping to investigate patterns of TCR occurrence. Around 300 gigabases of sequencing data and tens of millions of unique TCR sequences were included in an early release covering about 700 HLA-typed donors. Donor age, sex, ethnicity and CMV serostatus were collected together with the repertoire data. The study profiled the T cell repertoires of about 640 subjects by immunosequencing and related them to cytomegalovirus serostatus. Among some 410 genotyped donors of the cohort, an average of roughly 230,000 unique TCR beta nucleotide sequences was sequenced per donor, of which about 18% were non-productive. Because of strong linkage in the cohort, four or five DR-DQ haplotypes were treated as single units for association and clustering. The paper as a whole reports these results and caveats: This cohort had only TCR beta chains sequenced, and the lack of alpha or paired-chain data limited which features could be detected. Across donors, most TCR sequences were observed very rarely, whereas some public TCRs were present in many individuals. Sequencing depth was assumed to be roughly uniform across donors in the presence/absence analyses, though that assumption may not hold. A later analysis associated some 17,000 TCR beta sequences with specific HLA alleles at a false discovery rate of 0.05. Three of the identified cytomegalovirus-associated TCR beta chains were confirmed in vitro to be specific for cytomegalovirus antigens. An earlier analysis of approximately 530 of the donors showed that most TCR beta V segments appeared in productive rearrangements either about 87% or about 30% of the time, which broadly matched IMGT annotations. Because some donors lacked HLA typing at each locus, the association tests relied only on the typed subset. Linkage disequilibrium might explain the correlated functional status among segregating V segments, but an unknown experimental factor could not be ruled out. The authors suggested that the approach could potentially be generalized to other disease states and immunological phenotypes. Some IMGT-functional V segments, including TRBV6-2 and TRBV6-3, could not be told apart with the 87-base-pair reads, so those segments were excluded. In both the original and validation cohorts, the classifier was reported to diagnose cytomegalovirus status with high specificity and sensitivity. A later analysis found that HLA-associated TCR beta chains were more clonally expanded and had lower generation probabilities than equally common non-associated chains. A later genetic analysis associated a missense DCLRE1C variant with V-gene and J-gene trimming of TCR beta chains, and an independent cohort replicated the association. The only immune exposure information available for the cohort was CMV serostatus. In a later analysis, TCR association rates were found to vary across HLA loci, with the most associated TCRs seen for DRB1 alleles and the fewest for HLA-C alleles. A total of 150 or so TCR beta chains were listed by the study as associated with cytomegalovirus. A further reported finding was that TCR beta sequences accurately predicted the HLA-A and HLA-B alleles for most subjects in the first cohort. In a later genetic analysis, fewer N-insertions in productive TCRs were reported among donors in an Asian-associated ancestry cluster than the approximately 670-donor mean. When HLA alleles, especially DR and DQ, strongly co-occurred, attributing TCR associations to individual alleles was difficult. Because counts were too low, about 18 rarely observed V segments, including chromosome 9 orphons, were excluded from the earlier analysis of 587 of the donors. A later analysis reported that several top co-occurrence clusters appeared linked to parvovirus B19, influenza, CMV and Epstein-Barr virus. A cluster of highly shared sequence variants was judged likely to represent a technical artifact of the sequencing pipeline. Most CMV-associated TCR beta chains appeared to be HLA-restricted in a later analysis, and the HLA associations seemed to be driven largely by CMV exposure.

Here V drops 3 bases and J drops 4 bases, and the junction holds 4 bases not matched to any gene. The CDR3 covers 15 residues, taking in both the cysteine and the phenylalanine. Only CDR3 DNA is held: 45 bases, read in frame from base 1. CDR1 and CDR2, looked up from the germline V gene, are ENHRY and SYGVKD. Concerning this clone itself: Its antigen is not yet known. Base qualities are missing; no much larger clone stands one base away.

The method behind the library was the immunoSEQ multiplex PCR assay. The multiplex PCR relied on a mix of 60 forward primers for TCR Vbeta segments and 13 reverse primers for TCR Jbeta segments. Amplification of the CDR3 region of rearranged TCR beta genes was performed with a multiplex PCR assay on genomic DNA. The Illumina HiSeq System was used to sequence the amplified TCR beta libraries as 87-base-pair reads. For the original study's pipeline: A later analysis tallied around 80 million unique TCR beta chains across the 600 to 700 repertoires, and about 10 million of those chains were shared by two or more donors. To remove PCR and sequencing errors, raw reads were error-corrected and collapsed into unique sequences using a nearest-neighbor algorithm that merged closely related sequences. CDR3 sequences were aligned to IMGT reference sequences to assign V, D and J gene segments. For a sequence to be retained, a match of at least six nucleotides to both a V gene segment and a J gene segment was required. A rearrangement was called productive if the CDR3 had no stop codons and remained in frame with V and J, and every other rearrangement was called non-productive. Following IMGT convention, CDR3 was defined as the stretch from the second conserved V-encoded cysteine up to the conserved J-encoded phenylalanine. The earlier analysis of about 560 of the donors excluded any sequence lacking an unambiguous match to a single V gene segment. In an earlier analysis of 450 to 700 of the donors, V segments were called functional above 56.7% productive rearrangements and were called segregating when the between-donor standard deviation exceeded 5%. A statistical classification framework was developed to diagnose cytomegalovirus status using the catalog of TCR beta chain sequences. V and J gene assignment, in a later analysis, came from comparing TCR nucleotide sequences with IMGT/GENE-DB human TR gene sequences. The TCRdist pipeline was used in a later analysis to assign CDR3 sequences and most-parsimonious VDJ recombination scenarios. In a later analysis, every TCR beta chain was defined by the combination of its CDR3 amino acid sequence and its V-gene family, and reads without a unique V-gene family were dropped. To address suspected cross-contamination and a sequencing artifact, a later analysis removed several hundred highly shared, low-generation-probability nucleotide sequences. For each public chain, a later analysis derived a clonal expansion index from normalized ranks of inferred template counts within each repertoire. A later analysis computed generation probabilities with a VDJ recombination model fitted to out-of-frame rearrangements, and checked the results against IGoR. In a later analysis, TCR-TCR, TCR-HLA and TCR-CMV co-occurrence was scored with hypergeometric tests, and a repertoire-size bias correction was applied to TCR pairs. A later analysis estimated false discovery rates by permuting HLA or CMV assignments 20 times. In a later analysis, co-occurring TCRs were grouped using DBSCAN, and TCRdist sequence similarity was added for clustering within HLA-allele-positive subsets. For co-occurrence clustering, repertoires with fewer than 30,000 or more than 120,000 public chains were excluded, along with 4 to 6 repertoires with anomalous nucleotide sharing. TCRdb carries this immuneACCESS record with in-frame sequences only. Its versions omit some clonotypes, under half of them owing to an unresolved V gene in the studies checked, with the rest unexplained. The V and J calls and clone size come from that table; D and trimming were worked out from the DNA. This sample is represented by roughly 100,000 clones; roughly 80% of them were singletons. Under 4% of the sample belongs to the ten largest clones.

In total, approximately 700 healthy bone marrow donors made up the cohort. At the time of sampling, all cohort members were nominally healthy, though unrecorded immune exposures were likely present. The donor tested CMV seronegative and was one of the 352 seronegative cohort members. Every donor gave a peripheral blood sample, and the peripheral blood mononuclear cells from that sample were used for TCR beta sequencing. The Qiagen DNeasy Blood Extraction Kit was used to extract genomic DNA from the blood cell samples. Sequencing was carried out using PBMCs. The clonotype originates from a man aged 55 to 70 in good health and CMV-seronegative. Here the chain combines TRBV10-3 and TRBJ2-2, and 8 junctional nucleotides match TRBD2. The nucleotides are TGTGCCATCAGTGATTCGGGGGGGGGCACCGGGGAGCTGTTTTTT. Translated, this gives CAISDSGGGTGELFF.